The next 5 T cell receptor beta chains were all read from a single sample in a study of response to subunit inactivated influenza vaccine. TCRdb ran MiXCR on the RT-PCR reads and lists one entry per CDR3 protein. The sample has more than 600,000 distinct CDR3 sequences, around 20% seen once. The sequencing here drew on PBMCs from blood, taken around 5 days after vaccination. The origin of the receptors is a middle-aged man who received an inactivated influenza vaccine.

There are a few counts of this clonotype. The genes are TRBV7-6 and TRBJ2-1, with D uncertain. The CDR3 extends over 15 amino acids. Germline values: CDR1 SGHVS, CDR2 FNYEAQ. V shed 5 bases and J shed 0 bases, with 11 bases lying between them. The CDR3 sequence is CASSEFLSSYNEQFF. CDR3 bases: TGTGCCAGCAGCGAATTCCTGAGCTCCTACAATGAGCAGTTCTTC.

The chain employs TRBV14 and TRBJ2-7; maybe TRBD1 (5 bases). V lost 4 bases and J 3 bases, leaving 22 bases between the germline ends. The germline CDR1 and CDR2 sequences are SGHDN and FVKESK. This CDR3 spans 17 amino acids. This chain's CDR3 is CASSPSSQGFPRYEQYF. CDR3 in DNA: TGTGCCAGCAGCCCGAGCAGTCAGGGATTTCCCCGCTACGAGCAGTACTTC.

This clonotype appeared a few times. The gene calls are TRBV5-6 and TRBJ1-2, with TRBD1 as a possible D gene (6 bases). The CDR3 extends over 12 amino acids. V shed 4 bases and J shed 6 bases, with 10 bases lying between them. Germline CDR1 reads SGHDT; CDR2 reads YYEEEE. CDR3 loop: CASSADRDGYTF. The CDR3 nucleotides are TGTGCCAGCAGCGCGGACAGAGATGGCTACACCTTC.

Only a few counts were recorded for this clonotype. The V call is TRBV27, the J call TRBJ2-1; TRBD1 matches 8 bases. Trimming removed 6 bases from V and 0 bases from J; junction bases left unmatched: 7. The CDR3 totals 16 residues. Germline CDR1 reads MNHEY; CDR2 reads SMNVEV (reference sequence). CDR3 nucleotides: TGTGCCAGCAGAGAGTGGGACAGGAGCTCCTACAATGAGCAGTTCTTC. Amino acids: CASREWDRSSYNEQFF.

The chain combines TRBV6-1 with TRBJ1-1, with D possibly matching TRBD1 (6 bases). Germline loops: CDR1 MNHNS, CDR2 SASEGT. The CDR3 spans 13 residues. V was cut by 5 bases and J by 7 bases, with 14 bases left in between. The CDR3 is CASSRTKGVEAFF. Written as DNA, the CDR3 is TGTGCCAGCAGTAGAACTAAGGGGGTTGAAGCTTTCTTT.